The entry below gives a single T cell receptor (beta chain) sequence along with its context. The antigen it recognizes is unknown. No much larger clone is present one base from it, and per-base qualities are unavailable. Looking up the germline V gene yields CDR1 SGHRS and CDR2 YFSETQ. Reading from cysteine to phenylalanine, the CDR3 counts 18 amino acids. Of the read, only the CDR3 DNA is kept; its 54 bases are in frame from base 1. The junction shows trimming of 4 bases on V and 0 bases on J, plus 19 bases between the germline ends. Sample time point, as interpreted from the label and publication: about 28 days (+/-7) after the second vaccine dose. AZD1222 recipients with second doses at about 4 weeks or about 12 weeks were pooled, because spike-specific TCR depth and breadth did not differ between schedules. Vaccinee samples were obtained from the UK trials COV001 and COV002, which included a single-blind randomized controlled phase 2/3 trial of AZD1222 (ChAdOx1 nCoV-19) in healthy adults. For TCRbeta chain sequencing, PBMC samples were collected from trial participants at day 0 and at day 28 after the second dose.

The data were taken from a study of T cell responses to AZD1222 COVID-19 vaccine (dated by TCRdb to the early 2020s). With regard to the full study: TCR sequencing covered over 230 trial participants: nearly 210 given two doses of AZD1222 and 26 given two doses of MenACWY control vaccine. Enrollment into the trials was organized by age into subgroups of 18-55, 56-69 and 70-plus years, and those subgroups contained around 150, 28 and 57 TCR-sequenced participants, respectively.

The CDR3 regions of human TCRbeta chains were subjected to immunosequencing. As for how the authors treated the data: TCRs in the repertoires were matched against a reference library of SARS-CoV-2-specific TCRs that had been generated with the MIRA antigen-specificity platform. Breadth meant the fraction of unique TCRs that were SARS-CoV-2-associated, whereas depth meant the fraction of total T cells that were SARS-CoV-2-associated. Using the MIRA data, every spike-specific TCR was mapped to the spike region that the TCR reacted to and assigned to either a CD4 or a CD8 class. Log10-transformed breadth and depth values were compared by one-way ANOVA with Sidak's multiple comparisons tests. Not all clones reach the TCRdb copy of this immuneACCESS table, which keeps in-frame sequences only. Checked studies attribute under half of the gap to unresolved V genes and leave the rest unexplained. D and trimming were read from the DNA, whereas the V and J calls and clone size are those reported in that table. This sample lists about 180,000 clones; approximately 91% were detected once. The ten largest account for around 2% of the sample.

Broad study findings and their caveats: Conclusions about previously exposed vaccinees are limited, since just 5 to 7 AZD1222 recipients were seropositive for SARS-CoV-2 at baseline. The 56-69-year group was small, and its depth increase did not reach significance, likely because of low power. Because no samples from the day 14 peak response were available, repertoires could be characterized only after the peak T cell response. Reportedly, close to half of the unique spike-specific TCRs recognized epitopes lying outside the regions that are mutated in the B.1.351 and B.1.1.7 variants. The whole spike protein was spanned by vaccine-associated CD4 TCRs, and dominant responses were seen in regions 160-218 and 743-854. A significant rise in spike-specific TCR breadth and depth was observed after two AZD1222 doses relative to day 0 and relative to MenACWY recipients. Participants were mostly white British, with more females than males. The authors suggested clonal diversity may have been underestimated.

The rearrangement joined TRBV5-1 to TRBJ1-4; the D gene is not confidently resolved. This clonotype was sampled from an adult who received the AZD1222 COVID-19 vaccine. Source: peripheral blood, taken 28 days after the second AZD1222 dose. The DNA reads TGCGCCAGCAGCCCCGCCTCTAGGAACAGTGCAACTAATGAAAAACTGTTTTTT. It codes for CASSPASRNSATNEKLFF.